Presented here are 29 T cell receptor beta chains from one specimen sequenced in a study of brain T cells in children with intractable seizures. Assay: immunoSEQ multiplex PCR; the TCRdb copy retains only in-frame clones and omits some. The data show about 80,000 clones, 90% to 95% seen once. The sample here was peripheral blood, taken at surgery. All receptors come from a girl aged 2 to 10 with Rasmussen encephalitis and intractable seizures.

CDR3 coding DNA: TGTGCCAGCAGCTTAGACCGGGACAGCTCTGGAAACACCATATATTTT. This codes for CASSLDRDSSGNTIYF. This chain joins TRBV13 and TRBJ1-3, with TRBD1 matching 7 bases. Germline lookup yields CDR1 PRHDT and CDR2 FYEKMQ (reference sequence). The junction had 3 bases not matched to a gene; V was cut back by 1 base and J by 0 bases. The CDR3 sequence is 16 residues long.

V and J are TRBV7-2 and TRBJ1-5; possibly TRBD1 for D (5 bases). Trimming stripped 1 base from V and 4 bases from J, with 11 bases between. The CDR3 spans 15 residues. CDR1 and CDR2 from the germline V gene are SGHTA and FQGNSA. CDR3 coding DNA: TGTGCCAGCAGCTTAGATCCAGGGCATAATCAGCCCCAGCATTTT. It codes for CASSLDPGHNQPQHF.

The chain recombines TRBV29-1 with TRBJ2-7, with D perhaps TRBD1 (6 bases). CDR1 is SQVTM and CDR2 is ANQGSEA in the germline V gene. V lost 4 bases and J lost 1, with 23 bases in between. The CDR3 is made up of 17 amino acids. The CDR3 DNA is TGCAGCGTTGTAGCTAGGACAGCACGGGGCCTATCCTACGAGCAGTACTTC. This sequence encodes CSVVARTARGLSYEQYF.

This clone turned up a few times. J is TRBJ1-2 and V is TRBV5-1, with no clear D. Trimming shortened V by 1 base and J by 0 bases, and 13 bases separated the two germline ends. The CDR3 has 16 amino acids. CDR1 is SGHRS, CDR2 YFSETQ, per germline. Here the CDR3 reads CASSLTPRTANYGYTF. The CDR3 DNA sequence: TGCGCCAGCAGCTTGACGCCCCGGACGGCTAACTATGGCTACACCTTC.

This clone appeared once. The gene calls are TRBV20-1 and TRBJ2-7; no definite D call. CDR1 DFQATT and CDR2 SNEGSKA come from the germline V gene (reference sequence). The CDR3 extends over 11 amino acids. V lost 5 bases, J lost 0 bases, and 5 bases lay in between. The DNA for the CDR3 is TGCAGTGCTGGGTACTCCTACGAGCAGTACTTC. This encodes CSAGYSYEQYF.

The chain employs TRBV9 and TRBJ2-7; 10 bases are a match to TRBD1. Germline V gene sequence: CDR1 SGDLS, CDR2 YYNGEE. The CDR3 has 15 residues. V lost 4 bases, J lost 5 bases, and 9 bases stayed unmatched. The CDR3 DNA reads as TGTGCCAGCAGCCGACGAACCGGGACAGGGGACGAGCAGTACTTC. This sequence encodes CASSRRTGTGDEQYF.

The gene calls are TRBV5-6 and TRBJ2-5, with no clear D. The V end lost 1 base, the J end lost 1 base, and 2 bases lay between the germline ends. The germline V gene encodes CDR1 SGHDT and CDR2 YYEEEE. CDR3 length: 12 residues. The CDR3 DNA reads as TGTGCCAGCAGCTTGAGCCAAGAGACCCAGTACTTC. This sequence encodes CASSLSQETQYF.

The genes are TRBV7-6 and TRBJ2-1, with 7 bases that match TRBD2. Looked up from germline, CDR1 is SGHVS and CDR2 is FNYEAQ. This CDR3 is built from 17 residues. V was pared by 5 bases and J by 6 bases, with 16 bases of the junction left unmatched. The CDR3 is CASSILIGRGFSNEQFF. The CDR3 coding sequence is TGTGCCAGCAGCATTTTAATTGGGCGGGGGTTCTCCAATGAGCAGTTCTTC.

V is TRBV27 and J is TRBJ1-2; TRBD1 matches 8 bases. V lost 7 bases, J lost 8 bases, and 9 bases stayed unmatched. The germline V gene encodes CDR1 MNHEY and CDR2 SMNVEV (reference sequence). This CDR3 has 13 amino acids. CDR3 protein: CASIAGGARGYTF. The CDR3 DNA reads TGTGCCAGCATCGCAGGGGGCGCGAGGGGCTACACCTTC.

The table lists this clone with a count of one. The chain is built from TRBV7-9 and TRBJ2-1, with TRBD2 identical over 12 bases. The CDR3 is 15 amino acids. Germline loops: CDR1 SEHNR, CDR2 FQNEAQ (reference sequence). V trimming: 5 bases; J trimming: 9 bases; junction bases outside the gene matches: 8. CDR3 region: CASSPRLAGAAEQFF. The CDR3 coding sequence is TGTGCCAGCAGCCCACGACTAGCGGGAGCCGCTGAGCAGTTCTTC. The entire variable domain, with the rest obtained from reference TRBV7-9 and TRBJ2-1, is as follows: DTGVSQNPRHKITKRGQNVTFRCDPISEHNRLYWYRQTLGQGPEFLTYFQNEAQLEKSRLLSDRFSAERPKGSFSTLEIQRTEQGDSAMYLCASSPRLAGAAEQFFGPGTRLTVL.

The chain links TRBV2 to TRBJ1-4; possible D gene TRBD1, 5 bases. Germline-derived CDR1 and CDR2 are SNHLY and FYNNEI. The CDR3 length is 14 residues. The V gene lost 6 bases and the J gene lost 8 bases, with 16 bases spanning the gap. The CDR3 DNA sequence: TGTGCCAGCAGGGGGGACCGGGCCGTGGAAAAACTGTTTTTT. Encoded protein: CASRGDRAVEKLFF.

CDR3 protein: CASVVGRELVYNEQFF. Here the CDR3 DNA reads TGTGCCAGCGTAGTGGGCAGGGAATTAGTCTACAATGAGCAGTTCTTC. The rearrangement links TRBV2 to TRBJ2-1; weak D call: TRBD1 (5 bases). The CDR3 loop spans 16 amino acids. V lost 8 bases, J lost 3 bases, and 20 bases lay in between. From germline, CDR1 is SNHLY and CDR2 FYNNEI.

This chain uses TRBV6-2 or TRBV6-3 with TRBJ1-1; unclear D gene. The CDR3 runs 13 residues. CDR1 is MNHEY and CDR2 is SVGEGT in the germline V gene. The V end lost 3 bases, the J end lost 2 bases, and 7 bases lay between the germline ends. The CDR3 region is CASSYQTNTEAFF. The CDR3 DNA is TGTGCCAGCAGTTATCAAACTAACACTGAAGCTTTCTTT.

The genes are TRBV28 and TRBJ1-1, with D hard to call. Germline CDR1 MDHEN, CDR2 SYDVKM. This CDR3 is built from 11 residues. V gave up 5 bases and J gave up 8 bases, with 9 bases separating them. The CDR3 DNA reads as TGTGCCAGCAGTCAACCCTGGGAAGCTTTCTTT. It is translated as CASSQPWEAFF.

The chain employs TRBV24-1 and TRBJ2-6; D might be TRBD2 (5 bases). V lost 2 bases to trimming and J lost 2 bases, with 6 bases between them. Germline V gives CDR1 KGHDR, CDR2 SFDVKD. The CDR3 is made up of 15 amino acids. The CDR3 protein is CATSDSGTGANVLTF. The CDR3 DNA sequence: TGTGCCACCAGTGATTCCGGGACTGGGGCCAACGTCCTGACTTTC.

This clone was counted between two and nine times. J is TRBJ1-6 and V is TRBV6-5, with D maybe TRBD1 (5 bases). Trimming took off 2 bases at V and 7 bases at J, with 9 bases between the two ends. The CDR3 is 14 residues long. In germline, CDR1 is MNHEY, CDR2 SVGAGI. The CDR3 bases are TGTGCCAGCAGTTACACGTCAGGGAATTCACCCCTCCACTTT. Its protein product is CASSYTSGNSPLHF.

V and J are TRBV4-1 and TRBJ2-7; TRBD1 agrees at 8 bases. The V gene's germline CDR1 is MGHRA and CDR2 YSYEKL. The CDR3 has 16 amino acids. V shed 3 bases, J shed 3 bases, and the junction held 10 bases outside the gene matches. The CDR3, as DNA: TGCGCCAGCAGCCAGCTCAGGACAGGGATCGTCTACGAGCAGTACTTC. It codes for CASSQLRTGIVYEQYF.

V usage is TRBV7-9 and J usage is TRBJ2-2; D is possibly TRBD2 (6 bases). CDR3 size: 16 residues. The V and J ends lost 4 bases and 4 bases respectively, with 16 bases between them. Germline CDR1 reads SEHNR; CDR2 reads FQNEAQ (reference sequence). The CDR3 protein is CASSSLTSSRTGELFF. For the CDR3, the DNA is TGTGCCAGCAGCTCTCTTACTAGCTCCCGCACCGGGGAGCTGTTTTTT.

The chain links TRBV7-9 to TRBJ2-5, with D possibly matching TRBD1 (5 bases). Germline loops: CDR1 SEHNR, CDR2 FQNEAQ (reference sequence). CDR3 length: 15 amino acids. V lost 3 bases and J 1 base, leaving 12 bases between the germline ends. CDR3 in DNA: TGTGCCAGCAGCTTCGGAGACAGCTTCCAAGAGACCCAGTACTTC. Its protein product is CASSFGDSFQETQYF.

The chain joins TRBV7-2 to TRBJ2-5; D is undetermined. Trimming took off 2 bases at V and 4 bases at J, with 11 bases between the two ends. Germline CDR1 and CDR2: SGHTA and FQGNSA. This CDR3 has 14 amino acids. CDR3 region: CASSLSRLGETQYF. The CDR3 DNA is TGTGCCAGCAGCTTAAGCAGGTTGGGAGAGACCCAGTACTTC.

The rearrangement links TRBV6-1 to TRBJ1-4; D gene uncertain. Per germline, CDR1 MNHNS and CDR2 SASEGT. Trimming stripped 2 bases from V and 8 bases from J, with 15 bases between. This CDR3 is built from 15 residues. CDR3 sequence: CASSEIEVIGEKLFF. CDR3 DNA sequence: TGTGCCAGCAGTGAAATTGAGGTGATCGGCGAAAAACTGTTTTTT.

CDR3 residues: CASSLIRGTGELFF. CDR3 nucleotide sequence: TGTGCCAGCAGCCTGATACGGGGCACCGGGGAGCTGTTTTTT. The chain employs TRBV11-1 and TRBJ2-2; tentatively, D is TRBD2 (5 bases). There are 14 residues in the CDR3. The germline CDR1 and CDR2 sequences are SGHAT and FQDESV (reference sequence). V gave up 5 bases and J gave up 4 bases, with 11 bases separating them.

The chain links TRBV18 to TRBJ2-1; no reliable D call. CDR3 length: 11 amino acids. The V gene's germline CDR1 is KGHSH and CDR2 LQKENI. V lost 3 bases, J lost 6 bases, and 3 bases lay in between. CDR3: CASSPGNEQFF. CDR3 coding DNA: TGTGCCAGCTCACCTGGCAATGAGCAGTTCTTC.

The J gene is TRBJ2-2, the V gene TRBV2; 8 nucleotides line up with TRBD1. CDR3 length equals 11 residues. Unmatched junction bases numbered 2, after V lost 11 bases and J lost 6 bases. The germline V gene has CDR1 SNHLY and CDR2 FYNNEI. CDR3 sequence reads: CAHRGSGELFF. The CDR3 nucleotides read TGTGCCCACAGGGGGTCCGGGGAGCTGTTTTTT.

The CDR3 here is CASSRDRGIEAFF. CDR3 in DNA: TGTGCCAGCAGTAGGGACAGGGGGATTGAAGCTTTCTTT. The chain employs TRBV2 and TRBJ1-1; 11 bases are a match to TRBD1. The CDR3 has 13 residues. V lost 5 bases to trimming and J lost 7 bases; unmatched junction nucleotides: 3. The germline gives CDR1 SNHLY, CDR2 FYNNEI.

The chain links TRBV6-4 to TRBJ2-5; D unresolved. Germline CDR1 and CDR2: MRHNA and SNTAGT. The CDR3 has 11 residues. V lost 4 bases and J 4 bases, leaving 4 bases between the germline ends. CDR3 protein: CASSALETQYF. The CDR3 nucleotides are TGTGCCAGCAGTGCCCTAGAGACCCAGTACTTC.

The chain uses TRBV3-1 (or the pseudogene TRBV3-2) and TRBJ1-3, with a weak D call TRBD1 (5 bases). Trimming pared 2 bases from V and 0 bases from J, leaving 8 bases between. CDR1 and CDR2 (germline): LGHDT, YNNKEL (reference sequence). The CDR3 is made up of 15 amino acids. DNA of the CDR3: TGTGCCAGCAGCCAAAACGGGGGCTCTGGAAACACCATATATTTT. This gives the protein CASSQNGGSGNTIYF.

V is TRBV7-9 and J is TRBJ1-5; a weak D match, TRBD1 (5 bases). V lost 1 base, J lost 11 bases, and 15 bases lay in between. The CDR3 has 14 residues. Germline CDR1 SEHNR, CDR2 FQNEAQ (reference sequence). CDR3 sequence (DNA): TGTGCCAGCAGCTTAGGTGTGGGGGTGGGAGCCCAGCATTTT. It is translated as CASSLGVGVGAQHF.

The rearrangement joins TRBV28 to TRBJ2-7; TRBD2 is a possible D gene (6 bases). This CDR3 comprises 13 residues. Germline values: CDR1 MDHEN, CDR2 SYDVKM. Trimming shortened V by 6 bases and J by 1 base, and 10 bases separated the two germline ends. CDR3 residues: CASSRGLSYEQYF. The CDR3 DNA reads TGTGCCAGCAGCCGGGGACTGTCCTACGAGCAGTACTTC.